This T cell receptor beta chain was sequenced in a study of blood T cell repertoires in COVID-19. Study processing details: Amplifying reference gene primers gave estimates of nucleated cell counts. Measured with immunoSEQ multiplex PCR; TCRdb has only the in-frame clones, and not every one. V, J and clone size derive from that table, while D and trimming were established from the DNA sequence. The sample has about 190,000 clones; almost 80% are singletons. With V trimmed by 1 base and J by 3 bases, 3 bases remained unmatched. The CDR3 extends over 15 amino acids. CDR1 is LNHDA and CDR2 is SQIVND in the germline V gene (reference sequence).

The chain joins TRBV19 to TRBJ1-2, with TRBD1 identical over 9 bases. The receptor was derived from a man in his fifties or sixties with active or convalescent COVID-19. The sample consisted of peripheral blood. The CDR3 DNA follows: TGTGCCAGTAGTATAGGGCGGACAGGGGACTATGGCTACACCTTC. Its protein is CASSIGRTGDYGYTF.